This TCR beta chain was captured in a study of identical twins. This clonotype was recorded once. TCRdb fed the 5' RACE reads into MiXCR, producing one record per CDR3 protein. The sample yields approximately 1.8 million distinct CDR3 sequences, about 32% seen once. The sequenced sample consisted of cord blood. This receptor was obtained from a newborn girl in good health.

In DNA, the CDR3 is TGTGCCAGCAGCTCCGGGACAGGGAAAACCTGCGGGCAGTACTTC. As protein: CASSSGTGKTCGQYF. This chain connects TRBV12-3 or TRBV12-4 to TRBJ2-5, with 9 bases lining up with TRBD1. The CDR3 spans 15 residues. Trimming cost V 6 bases and J 11 bases; bases outside gene matches: 16.